This T cell receptor (beta chain) was sequenced in a study of T cells in Graves' hyperthyroidism and ophthalmopathy. Study-wide findings and caveats: In the analysis, a 13 V-J model separated ophthalmopathy from stable hyperthyroidism. Before onset, by a median of approximately 6.8 months, the model predicted ophthalmopathy. Clonotypes that were expanded in thyroid above 0.001 mostly appeared in blood too.

TCR beta CDR3 regions were amplified from RNA. The HTBI primer set drove a first-round RT-PCR of the TCR CDR3. One entry per CDR3 protein, called by TCRdb with MiXCR from the multiplex PCR reads. The data hold about 500,000 distinct CDR3 sequences, with around 15% observed a single time. Per the germline V gene, CDR1 is SQVTM and CDR2 is ANQGSEA. The CDR3 loop spans 14 amino acids. This clonotype has just a few counts. Its antigen is still unknown. A junction boundary mismatches the germline segment, possibly from a read error. Source material: blood. This clonotype originated in a woman aged 25 to 39 with Graves' ophthalmopathy. The rearrangement links TRBV29-1 to TRBJ2-7; weak D call: TRBD1 (6 bases). CDR3 sequence (DNA): TGCAGCATTGAAGAGGGGGATAGGCCCTACGAGCAGTACTTC. Encoded protein: CSIEEGDRPYEQYF.